This T cell receptor beta chain derives from a study of chemoradiotherapy in HPV16-positive cancers. Method: immunoSEQ multiplex PCR; TCRdb's copy keeps in-frame clones and lacks some. The sample yields roughly 25,000 clones, 94% seen once. Repertoires were sampled repeatedly during chemoradiotherapy. This clonotype was obtained from a human donor with HPV-associated anogenital cancer. Sampling took place from a patient who underwent chemoradiotherapy.

The CDR3 DNA sequence: TGTGCCAGCAGCCACCCCACAGGCTCCTCTGGAAACACCATATATTTT. Its protein is CASSHPTGSSGNTIYF. The V gene is TRBV5-4, the J gene TRBJ1-3, with a weak D call TRBD1 (5 bases). CDR3 length: 16 amino acids. V was cut by 4 bases and J by 0 bases, with 14 bases left in between. Germline V gene lookup returns CDR1 SGHNT and CDR2 YYREEE (reference sequence).